This T cell receptor (beta chain) originates from a study of cytomegalovirus exposure and HLA in healthy donors. Study as a whole: The Caucasian-associated ancestry cluster held 65% to 85% of a few hundred genotyped donors.

Regarding the study as a whole: According to an earlier analysis, most TCR beta V segments yielded productive rearrangements about 87% or about 30% of the time. Some V segments (TRBV6-2 and TRBV6-3 among them) were excluded as indistinguishable. With later analysis, a missense DCLRE1C variant became linked to TCR beta V- and J-gene trimming.

The CDR3 contains 11 residues. Germline CDR1 reads SGHRS; CDR2 reads YFSETQ. V was trimmed by 6 bases and J by 6 bases, leaving 10 bases between them. The PCR used 60 Vbeta and 13 Jbeta primers. TCRdb's copy holds only in-frame clones and misses some; the assay was immunoSEQ multiplex PCR. The table lists around 94,000 clones, approximately 80% of them singletons. This clone was found a few times. Its target is unknown. The sample consisted of PBMCs. The TCR comes from a woman between 35 and 50 years old in good health and CMV-seronegative. V usage is TRBV5-1 and J usage is TRBJ2-7; D is unresolved. DNA for the CDR3: TGCGCCAGCAAGTCAGAAACCGAGCAGTACTTC. Residues: CASKSETEQYF.